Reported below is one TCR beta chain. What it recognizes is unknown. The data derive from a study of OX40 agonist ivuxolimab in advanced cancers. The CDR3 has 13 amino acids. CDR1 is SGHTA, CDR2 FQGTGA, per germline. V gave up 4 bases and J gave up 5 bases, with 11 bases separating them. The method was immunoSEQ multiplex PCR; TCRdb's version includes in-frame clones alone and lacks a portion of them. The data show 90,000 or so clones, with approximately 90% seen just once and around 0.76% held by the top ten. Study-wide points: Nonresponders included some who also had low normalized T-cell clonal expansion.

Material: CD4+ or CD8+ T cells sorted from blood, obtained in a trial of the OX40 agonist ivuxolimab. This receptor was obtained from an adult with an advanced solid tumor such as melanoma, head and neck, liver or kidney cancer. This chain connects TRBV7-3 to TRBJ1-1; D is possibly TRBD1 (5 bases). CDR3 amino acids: CASSSHRGTEAFF. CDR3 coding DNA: TGTGCCAGCAGCTCTCACCGGGGGACTGAAGCTTTCTTT.